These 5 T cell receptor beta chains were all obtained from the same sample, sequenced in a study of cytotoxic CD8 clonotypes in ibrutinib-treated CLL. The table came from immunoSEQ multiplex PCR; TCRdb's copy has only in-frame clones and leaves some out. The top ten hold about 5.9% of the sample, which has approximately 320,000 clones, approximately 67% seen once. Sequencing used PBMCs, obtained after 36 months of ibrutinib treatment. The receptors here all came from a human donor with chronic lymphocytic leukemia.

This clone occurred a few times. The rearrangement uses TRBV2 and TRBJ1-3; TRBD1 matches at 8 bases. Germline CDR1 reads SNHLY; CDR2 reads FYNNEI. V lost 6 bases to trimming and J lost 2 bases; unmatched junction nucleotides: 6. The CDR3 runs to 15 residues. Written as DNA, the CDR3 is TGTGCCAGCAGCAGCTTACAGGGGGCTGGAAACACCATATATTTT. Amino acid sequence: CASSSLQGAGNTIYF.

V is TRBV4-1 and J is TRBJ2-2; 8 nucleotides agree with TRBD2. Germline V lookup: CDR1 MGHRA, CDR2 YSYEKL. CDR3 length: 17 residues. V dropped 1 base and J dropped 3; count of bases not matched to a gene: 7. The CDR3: CASSQVLAGGHTGELFF. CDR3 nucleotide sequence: TGCGCCAGCAGCCAAGTGTTGGCGGGGGGCCACACCGGGGAGCTGTTTTTT.

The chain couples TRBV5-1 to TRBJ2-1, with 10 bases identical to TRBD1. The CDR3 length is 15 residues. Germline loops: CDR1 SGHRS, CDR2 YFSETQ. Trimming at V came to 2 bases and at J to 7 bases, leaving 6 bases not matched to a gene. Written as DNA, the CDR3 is TGCGCCAGCAGCTTTACGGACAGGGGGTCAAATGAGCAGTTCTTC. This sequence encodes CASSFTDRGSNEQFF.

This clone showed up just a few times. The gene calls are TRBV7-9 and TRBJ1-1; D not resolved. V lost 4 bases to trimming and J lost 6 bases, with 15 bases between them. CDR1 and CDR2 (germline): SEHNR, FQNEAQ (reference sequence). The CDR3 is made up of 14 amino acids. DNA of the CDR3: TGTGCCAGCAGCTCTCTAAAGGGCTGGCCTGAAGCTTTCTTT. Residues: CASSSLKGWPEAFF.

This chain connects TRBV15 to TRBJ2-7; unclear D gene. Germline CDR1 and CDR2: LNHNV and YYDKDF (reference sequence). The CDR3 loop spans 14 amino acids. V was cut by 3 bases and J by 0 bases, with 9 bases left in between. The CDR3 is CATSRVKSSYEQYF. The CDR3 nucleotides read TGTGCCACCAGCAGGGTAAAAAGCTCCTACGAGCAGTACTTC.